The clone carrying this T cell receptor (beta chain) was counted at least ten times. The antigen is not known. Per sample, extraction of total RNA gave at least 5.5 micrograms in every case. This specimen belongs to a study of blood T cells in healthy people across ages. The study, taken as a whole, reports: Estimates of total diversity, which came from one million sequenced T cells, were considered to be underestimates. It was not known whether donors were CMV positive (a possible confounder of expanded clonotype changes).

The CDR3 contains 14 residues. CDR1 MNHNS and CDR2 SASEGT come from the germline V gene. Trimming shortened V by 6 bases and J by 1 base, and 10 bases separated the two germline ends. With a J-beta primer mix and a sample-barcoded 5' primer, a second PCR ran about 6 to 11 cycles. TCRdb recomputed calls from the 5' RACE reads with MiXCR, one row per CDR3 protein. The table shows about 700,000 distinct CDR3 sequences, with roughly 30% occurring only once. The sequence was collected from a woman aged 80 or over in good health. Sequenced input: blood. The V and J genes are TRBV6-1 and TRBJ2-4; tentatively, D is TRBD1 (6 bases). This CDR3 is CASRFGQAKNIQYF. For the CDR3, the DNA is TGTGCCAGCAGGTTCGGACAGGCCAAAAACATTCAGTACTTC.